Listed here is a single T cell receptor (beta chain). This clonotype has ten or more counts. It has no known antigen specificity. Nothing much larger sits one base from this clone, and base qualities are not available. These data belong to a study of T cells in Graves' hyperthyroidism and ophthalmopathy (dated by TCRdb to about 2019). Describing the broader study: Peripheral blood was sampled at the time of initial diagnosis, prior to any treatment. Once sampling was done, hyperthyroidism patients were given methimazole at a starting dose of 30 mg daily, whereas ophthalmopathy patients were given high-dose intravenous methylprednisolone. To identify TCR V-J signatures that set the groups apart, the researchers used a discovery cohort of 100 patients, made up of 40 to 45 with Graves' ophthalmopathy and about 60 with stable Graves' hyperthyroidism. Prospective prediction of ophthalmopathy was tested in an independent validation cohort consisting of 18 hyperthyroidism patients and approximately 16 patients who later progressed to ophthalmopathy. According to the paper, TCR Vbeta CDR3 sequencing was carried out on around 140 peripheral blood samples, which came from fewer than 50 ophthalmopathy, fewer than 80 hyperthyroidism and roughly 17 progressor patients. The approximately 100 discovery patients were divided at random into training and test sets in a 7:3 ratio. In several Graves' hyperthyroidism patients, the study also compared T-cell repertoires from thyroid tissue with T-cell repertoires from blood.

The investigation overall reported the following: No statistical method was used to fix the sample size in advance, and group allocation was not hidden from the investigators. In validation, progression to ophthalmopathy was predicted by the model with 70.59% sensitivity and just over 72% specificity, a median of around 6.5 months before onset. A model built on a 13 V-J signature distinguished ophthalmopathy from stable hyperthyroidism, reaching roughly 88% sensitivity and 81.08% specificity in cross-validation and 80%/75% in testing. Most expanded thyroid clonotypes (frequency above 0.001) were also detected in blood, suggesting blood repertoires may reflect thyroid immune responses.

Stable Graves' hyperthyroidism was defined as no progression to ophthalmopathy during 18 months of follow-up. Hyperthyroidism patients were newly diagnosed, had a disease duration of under 2 months, and were aged 18 to 65 years. Exclusion was applied to patients with uncontrolled infections, other autoimmune diseases, pregnancy or lactation. Diagnoses relied on clinical symptoms, serum thyroxine and TRAb, thyroid ultrasound and orbital computed tomography. Ficoll-Paque density gradient centrifugation was used to isolate PBMCs from around 9.1 ml of fresh peripheral blood. Total RNA was extracted with Trizol reagent, and quality was checked on an Agilent 2100 Bioanalyzer. From a lookup of the germline V gene (reference sequence), CDR1 and CDR2 are SGHAT and FQDESV. V was cut back by 7 bases and J by 6 bases, leaving a gap of 17 bases between them. The CDR3 sequence holds 14 residues, the cysteine and phenylalanine included. Only the CDR3 DNA is retained, 42 bases long and in frame from the first base.

Amplification of TCR beta CDR3 regions was carried out from RNA transcripts. For the first round of RT-PCR on the TCR CDR3, the HTBI primer set was used together with the Qiagen OneStep RT-PCR kit. The libraries were constructed in a second round of multiplex PCR and then size-selected and purified. Libraries were sequenced paired-end with 100 bp reads on an Illumina HiSeq2000. The source study handled its data this way. Raw data were processed with SOAPnuke, discarding reads with adapters, uncalled bases, mean Phred below 15, or no exact constant-primer or identifier match. High-quality paired reads were merged with COPE v1.2.5, and unique nucleotide sequences were defined as clonotypes. Clonotypes were aligned to IMGT TRBV, TRBD and TRBJ reference segments using MiTCR v1.1. Only V-J combinations with frequency above 0.0001, covering 99% to 99.2% of repertoires, were analysed. The TCS score was defined as F50 (clonal expansion) divided by E x V (chaos), with BLOSUM62-based TCRdist calculated between CDR3 peptides within each V-J. Welch's t-statistics and random forest reduced roughly 500 V-J features to about 13, which were used in a naive Bayes classifier (R e1071). Through fastp at Q25 and MiXCR, TCRdb rebuilt clones from the public reads, retaining in-frame beta chains. Rows with a matching CDR3 protein are joined into one entry that keeps the most common DNA and genes. The authors' filters were not applied to this entry. For this sample the table gives around 290,000 distinct CDR3 sequences, of which approximately 14% were detected only once. Jointly, the top ten make up 7.9% of the sample.

The V and J segments used are TRBV11-1 and TRBJ2-3, with the D gene too uncertain to name. Specimen: blood. The TCR originated in a woman aged 35 to 49 with Graves' hyperthyroidism. The nucleotide sequence is TGTGCCAGCAACGCGTGGGGTGCGCAGGATACGCAGTATTTT. Translated, this gives CASNAWGAQDTQYF.